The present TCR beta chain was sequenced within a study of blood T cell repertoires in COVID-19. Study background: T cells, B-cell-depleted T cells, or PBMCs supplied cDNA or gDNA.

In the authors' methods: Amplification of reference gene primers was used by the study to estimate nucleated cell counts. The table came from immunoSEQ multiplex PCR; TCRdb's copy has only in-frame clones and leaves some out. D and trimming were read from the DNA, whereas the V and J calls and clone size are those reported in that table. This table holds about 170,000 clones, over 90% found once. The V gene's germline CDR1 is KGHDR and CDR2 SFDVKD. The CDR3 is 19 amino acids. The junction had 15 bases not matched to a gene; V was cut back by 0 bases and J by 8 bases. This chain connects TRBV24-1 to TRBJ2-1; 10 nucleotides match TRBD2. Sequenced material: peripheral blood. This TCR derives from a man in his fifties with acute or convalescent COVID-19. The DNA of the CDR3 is TGTGCCACCAGTGATTTGCAACTCCAATCTAGCGGGGGAAGATATGAGCAGTTCTTC. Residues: CATSDLQLQSSGGRYEQFF.